These T cell receptor beta chains were read from a single sample in a study of CD8+CD57+ T cells in acquired aplastic anemia. TCRdb reprocessed the reads with MiXCR, giving one entry per CDR3 protein. The data contain roughly 280,000 distinct CDR3 sequences, around three fifths of them singletons. Material for sequencing was sorted CD4+, CD8+, or CD8+CD57+ T cells (not recorded which) from PBMCs. These receptors were collected from a human donor with aplastic anemia. CDR3s include the opening cysteine and the closing phenylalanine or tryptophan. The D gene is left open where the match is weak. Not every row has a clone size; where given, it reads once, few, many or a size class.

D gene: TRBD1
V gene: TRBV19
J gene: TRBJ1-2
clone size: .
CDR3 DNA: TGTGCCAGTAGTAAACAGGGGAATGGCTACACCTTC
CDR3 protein: CASSKQGNGYTF

D gene: .
V gene: TRBV24-1
J gene: TRBJ1-2
clone size: few
CDR3 DNA: TGTGCCACCAGTGATTGGCCGACAGGCTATGGCTACACCTTC
CDR3 protein: CATSDWPTGYGYTF

D gene: .
V gene: TRBV15
J gene: TRBJ1-5
clone size: .
CDR3 DNA: TGTGCCACCAGCAGAGCGAGAGGGGAAAATCAGCCCCAGCATTTT
CDR3 protein: CATSRARGENQPQHF

D gene: .
V gene: TRBV2
J gene: TRBJ1-1
clone size: .
CDR3 DNA: TGTGCCAGCAGCTCGGACGGCCGACTTGAAGCTTTCTTT
CDR3 protein: CASSSDGRLEAFF

D gene: TRBD1
V gene: TRBV29-1
J gene: TRBJ1-2
clone size: .
CDR3 DNA: TGCAGCGTTGTAGGGCAGGGGGTCGGAAACTATGGCTACACCTTC
CDR3 protein: CSVVGQGVGNYGYTF

D gene: TRBD1
V gene: TRBV7-9
J gene: TRBJ2-2
clone size: few
CDR3 DNA: TGTGCCAGCAGCTTAGGATCGCAGGGGGCTTTCTCGAACACCGGGGAGCTGTTTTTT
CDR3 protein: CASSLGSQGAFSNTGELFF

D gene: TRBD2
V gene: TRBV20-1
J gene: TRBJ2-1
clone size: .
CDR3 DNA: TGCAGTGCTAGAGATCCTAGCGGGAGGATTCGGCAGTTCTTC
CDR3 protein: CSARDPSGRIRQFF

D gene: TRBD1
V gene: TRBV7-3
J gene: TRBJ2-1
clone size: .
CDR3 DNA: TGTGCCAGCAGCTTAACCGGGACAGGGGGCGATGAGCAGTTCTTC
CDR3 protein: CASSLTGTGGDEQFF

D gene: TRBD2
V gene: TRBV19
J gene: TRBJ2-7
clone size: .
CDR3 DNA: TGTGCCAGTACGACTAGCGGGAGACAGTACTTC
CDR3 protein: CASTTSGRQYF

D gene: TRBD1
V gene: TRBV3-1
J gene: TRBJ1-2
clone size: many
CDR3 DNA: TGTGCCAGCCAGAACCAAGGGGGCCATGGCTACACCTTC
CDR3 protein: CASQNQGGHGYTF

D gene: TRBD1
V gene: TRBV30
J gene: TRBJ1-2
clone size: many
CDR3 DNA: TGTGCCTGGAGTTCTACGGCAGGGGGTGTCTACTATGGCTACACCTTC
CDR3 protein: CAWSSTAGGVYYGYTF

D gene: TRBD2
V gene: TRBV15
J gene: TRBJ2-1
clone size: .
CDR3 DNA: TGTGCCACCAGCAGAGACCCGGGTAGCGGGGTTCCTTACAATGAGCAGTTCTTC
CDR3 protein: CATSRDPGSGVPYNEQFF